A single T cell receptor (beta chain) is shown here with its context. Antigen unknown. CDR1 SGHNT and CDR2 YYREEE come from the germline V gene (reference sequence). CDR3 length: 15 residues. The V gene end was trimmed by 4 bases and the J gene end by 7 bases; junction bases not matched to a gene: 5. The data were obtained in a study of T cells after yellow fever vaccination. 5'RACE template switching added a universal primer site and UMIs to TCR cDNA. TCRdb fed the 5' RACE reads into MiXCR, producing one record per CDR3 protein. The sample includes more than 350,000 distinct CDR3 sequences, 9.5% to 13% of them seen just once. Study-wide findings and caveats: Overall, a small share of clonotypes was seen in both CD4 and CD8 compartments. Weaker overall, the secondary response nonetheless peaked faster (day 5 versus 15). A large majority of primary-vaccination clones showed up again after the booster (just under 97% CD4, around 90% CD8).

The chain carries TRBV5-4 and TRBJ2-2, with TRBD2 matching 12 bases. This clonotype was sampled from a young man who received the YFV17D yellow fever vaccine. Sequencing used PBMCs, obtained on the day of the first yellow fever vaccination. CDR3 nucleotide sequence: TGTGCCAGCAGCGTCACTAGCGGGGGGTTCGGGGAGCTGTTTTTT. Translating gives CASSVTSGGFGELFF.